One TCR beta chain is described in this entry. The antigen remains unidentified. Only in-frame clones appear in the TCRdb table, and some are missing; sequencing was by immunoSEQ multiplex PCR. This repertoire shows 350,000 to 400,000 clones, about 85% found once; its top ten account for about 3.6%. These data originate in a study of Ad26.COV2.S vaccination and SARS-CoV-2 variants. Findings and limits, study-wide: Considerable breadth of spike-specific CD8+ and CD4+ T cell responses has reportedly been documented following vaccination.

The treatment denotes: roughly 19 received Ad26.COV2.S at low or high dose, single or two shots; a few received placebo; per-sample allocation not given. After the first vaccine or placebo injection, samples were drawn on day 63. Wuhan-strain SARS-CoV-2 spike was expressed by the Ad26 vector that made up the vaccine. This CDR3 is built from 12 residues. The V end lost 5 bases, the J end lost 5 bases, and 9 bases lay between the germline ends. The V gene's germline CDR1 is MNHNY and CDR2 SVGAGI (reference sequence). V is TRBV6-6 and J is TRBJ1-1, with a possible D match to TRBD1 (6 bases). The receptor was derived from a person between 18 and 65 years old who received the Ad26.COV2.S COVID-19 vaccine or a placebo. Sequenced here: peripheral blood, sampled in a trial of Ad26.COV2.S vaccine versus placebo. The CDR3: CASSNRVTEAFF. In DNA, the CDR3 is TGTGCCAGCAGTAACAGGGTGACTGAAGCTTTCTTT.